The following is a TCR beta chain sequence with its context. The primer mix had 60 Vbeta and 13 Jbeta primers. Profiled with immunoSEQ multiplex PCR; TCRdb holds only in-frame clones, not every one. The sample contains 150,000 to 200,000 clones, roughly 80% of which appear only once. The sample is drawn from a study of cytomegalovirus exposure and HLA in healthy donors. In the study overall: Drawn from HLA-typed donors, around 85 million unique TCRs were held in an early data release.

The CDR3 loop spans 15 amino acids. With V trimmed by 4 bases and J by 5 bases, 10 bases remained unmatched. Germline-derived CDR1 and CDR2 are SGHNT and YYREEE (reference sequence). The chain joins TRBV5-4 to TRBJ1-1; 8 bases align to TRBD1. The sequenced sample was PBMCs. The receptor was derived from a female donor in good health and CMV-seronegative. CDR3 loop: CASSAPDRGETEAFF. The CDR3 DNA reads TGTGCCAGCAGCGCACCCGACAGGGGTGAAACTGAAGCTTTCTTT.